Listed here is a single TCR beta chain. The sample contains more than one DNA sequence encoding this CDR3. This CDR3 comprises 14 residues. The V gene's germline CDR1 is SGHKS and CDR2 YYEKEE (reference sequence). Trimming cost V 0 bases and J 4 bases; bases outside gene matches: 4. Sequenced by immunoSEQ multiplex PCR; TCRdb stores in-frame clones only, minus some. Here the sample spans under 200,000 clones, 92% being singletons. The sample is drawn from a study of T cell responses to AZD1222 COVID-19 vaccine. The chain joins TRBV5-5 to TRBJ2-7; 7 nucleotides agree with TRBD1. Sequencing used peripheral blood, obtained on day 0 of AZD1222 vaccination. The source is an adult in good health. CDR3 nucleotide sequence: TGTGCCAGCAGCTTGGGACAGGGTGGGTACGAGCAGTACTTC. It yields the protein CASSLGQGGYEQYF.